This entry lists 17 T cell receptor beta chains sequenced from one sample in a study of control samples from healthy donors and cancer patients. Repertoires were generated with immunoSEQ multiplex PCR, while TCRdb's copy carries only in-frame clones and drops some. The sample contains under 300,000 clones, roughly four fifths of which appear only once. Sequenced: PBMCs. The receptors shown here come from a woman between 55 and 75 years old with lung cancer.

The CDR3 nucleotides are TGTGCCAGCAGCCGACAGGGCGGTCAGCCCCAGCATTTT. Protein: CASSRQGGQPQHF. The rearrangement uses TRBV2 and TRBJ1-5; 7 bases line up with TRBD1. V lost 6 bases and J lost 6; bases outside the gene matches: 5. This CDR3 is built from 13 residues. The germline CDR1 and CDR2 sequences are SNHLY and FYNNEI.

The count of this clone is one. The rearrangement joins TRBV18 to TRBJ1-4; D might be TRBD1 (6 bases). The germline V gene has CDR1 KGHSH and CDR2 LQKENI. The CDR3 consists of 15 residues. Trimming took 3 bases from V and 0 from J, leaving 8 bases between them. CDR3 sequence reads: CASSPPGATNEKLFF. The CDR3, as DNA: TGTGCCAGCTCACCGCCAGGGGCAACTAATGAAAAACTGTTTTTT.

V and J are TRBV7-7 and TRBJ2-3, with TRBD2 identical over 11 bases. Germline-derived CDR1 and CDR2 are SSHAT and FNYEAQ (reference sequence). Germline trimming cut 1 base from V and 3 bases from J; bases unmatched to any gene: 3. This CDR3 spans 16 amino acids. CDR3: CASSLGLAGGTDTQYF. The DNA of the CDR3 is TGTGCCAGCAGCTTAGGGCTAGCGGGGGGAACAGATACGCAGTATTTT.

This sequence joins TRBV18 and TRBJ2-1; unclear D gene. Germline CDR1 and CDR2: KGHSH and LQKENI. This CDR3 has 14 amino acids. Trimming pared 1 base from V and 3 bases from J, leaving 7 bases between. CDR3 nucleotide sequence: TGTGCCAGCTCACCACTGGGTAGCTACAATGAGCAGTTCTTC. Amino acid sequence: CASSPLGSYNEQFF.

This chain uses TRBV6-1 with TRBJ2-7; D is perhaps TRBD1 or TRBD2 (5 bases each). Germline CDR1 is MNHNS and CDR2 is SASEGT. The CDR3 runs 18 residues. V was shortened by 0 bases and J by 4 bases, with 22 bases between the two germline ends. This chain's CDR3 is CASSEAVVRGAFAYEQYF. CDR3 in DNA: TGTGCCAGCAGTGAAGCGGTGGTTCGGGGCGCATTCGCGTACGAGCAGTACTTC.

The chain combines TRBV9 with TRBJ2-1; TRBD2 aligns across 9 bases. Germline CDR1 and CDR2: SGDLS and YYNGEE. The CDR3 loop spans 16 amino acids. After removal of 1 base from V and 7 bases from J, the junction contained 9 bases not matched to a gene. The CDR3 loop is CASSVSGGRAMNEQFF. Written as DNA, the CDR3 is TGTGCCAGCAGCGTAAGTGGCGGGAGGGCCATGAATGAGCAGTTCTTC. Full variable domain (outside the CDR3, taken from reference TRBV9 and TRBJ2-1): DSGVTQTPKHLITATGQRVTLRCSPRSGDLSVYWYQQSLDQGLQFLIQYYNGEERAKGNILERFSAQQFPDLHSELNLSSLELGDSALYFCASSVSGGRAMNEQFFGPGTRLTVL.

The V gene is TRBV4-1, the J gene TRBJ2-3, with 12 bases identical to TRBD2. The junction had 9 bases not matched to a gene; V was cut back by 8 bases and J by 0 bases. Looked up from germline, CDR1 is MGHRA and CDR2 is YSYEKL. This CDR3 is 17 amino acids long. Here the CDR3 reads CASCLKGLAGSTDTQYF. The CDR3 coding sequence is TGCGCCAGCTGCCTCAAGGGACTAGCGGGCAGCACAGATACGCAGTATTTT.

V is TRBV24-1 and J is TRBJ2-1; TRBD2 aligns across 9 bases. Trimming cost V 6 bases and J 3 bases; bases outside gene matches: 5. Germline-derived CDR1 and CDR2 are KGHDR and SFDVKD. The CDR3 runs to 15 residues. CDR3 sequence: CATSSGGGGYNEQFF. The CDR3 bases are TGTGCCACCAGTAGCGGCGGGGGGGGCTACAATGAGCAGTTCTTC.

The genes are TRBV7-2 and TRBJ1-4; 7 positions agree with TRBD1. The germline gives CDR1 SGHTA, CDR2 FQGNSA. Unmatched junction bases numbered 3, after V lost 3 bases and J lost 8 bases. The CDR3 is made up of 13 amino acids. The DNA for the CDR3 is TGTGCCAGCAGCTTCAGGGGGGAAGAAAAACTGTTTTTT. The encoded protein is CASSFRGEEKLFF.

The rearrangement links TRBV28 to TRBJ2-3, with 12 bases fitting TRBD1. Trimming removed 4 bases from V and 0 bases from J; junction bases left unmatched: 11. The CDR3 is 19 residues long. The V gene's germline CDR1 is MDHEN and CDR2 SYDVKM. The CDR3 DNA is TGTGCCAGCAGTTATCCGGGACAGGGGGCTCACGTAAGCACAGATACGCAGTATTTT. This gives the protein CASSYPGQGAHVSTDTQYF.

This chain links TRBV7-9 with TRBJ1-4; 7 nucleotides line up with TRBD1. The germline V gene encodes CDR1 SEHNR and CDR2 FQNEAQ (reference sequence). V lost 2 bases and J lost 0; bases outside the gene matches: 3. The CDR3 loop spans 16 amino acids. The CDR3 DNA is TGTGCCAGCAGCTTACCTACAGGGGCAACTAATGAAAAACTGTTTTTT. Translation: CASSLPTGATNEKLFF. The entire variable domain, with the rest obtained from reference TRBV7-9 and TRBJ1-4, is as follows: DTGVSQNPRHKITKRGQNVTFRCDPISEHNRLYWYRQTLGQGPEFLTYFQNEAQLEKSRLLSDRFSAERPKGSFSTLEIQRTEQGDSAMYLCASSLPTGATNEKLFFGSGTQLSVL.

This clone was found once. The chain couples TRBV3-1 (or the pseudogene TRBV3-2) to TRBJ2-5; tentative D call: TRBD1 (6 bases). CDR3 size: 13 residues. Trimming took off 5 bases at V and 4 bases at J, with 11 bases between the two ends. CDR1 is LGHDT and CDR2 is YNNKEL in the germline V gene (reference sequence). In DNA, the CDR3 is TGTGCCAGCAGCAACCAGGGGCGAGAGACCCAGTACTTC. Its translation: CASSNQGRETQYF.

CDR3 in DNA: TGCGCCAGCAGCACGGGGACTAGCGGGGACGGTGAGACCCAGTACTTC. As protein: CASSTGTSGDGETQYF. The chain links TRBV5-1 to TRBJ2-5; 13 nucleotides match TRBD2. The V gene end was trimmed by 4 bases and the J gene end by 5 bases; junction bases not matched to a gene: 8. This CDR3 has 16 amino acids. CDR1 is SGHRS, CDR2 YFSETQ, per germline.

A word on this clone: A much more abundant neighbour one base away suggests this may be a read error. In the same sample, other DNA sequences code for this CDR3. The chain's CDR3 is CASSIEGNQPQHF. CDR3 DNA sequence: TGTGCCAGTAGTATCGAGGGAAATCAGCCCCAGCATTTT. The gene calls are TRBV19 and TRBJ1-5; D unresolved. Germline V gene data show CDR1 as LNHDA and CDR2 as SQIVND (reference sequence). V shed 3 bases and J shed 4 bases, with 7 bases lying between them. The CDR3 is 13 residues long.

This chain connects TRBV19 to TRBJ1-5; D not resolved. In germline, CDR1 is LNHDA, CDR2 SQIVND (reference sequence). Trimming removed 7 bases from V and 5 bases from J, with 21 bases in between. There are 16 residues in the CDR3. CDR3 nucleotide sequence: TGTGCCAGTACCTCCCTGGGTGGGCAGGCACATCAGCCCCAGCATTTT. It codes for CASTSLGGQAHQPQHF.

The chain recombines TRBV28 with TRBJ2-2, with unresolved D. From germline, CDR1 is MDHEN and CDR2 SYDVKM. The CDR3 runs 13 residues. The germline V and J ends were trimmed by 0 bases and 6 bases, with 5 bases remaining between them. The CDR3 nucleotides are TGTGCCAGCAGTTTATGGGTCCCCGGGGAGCTGTTTTTT. Translated, it gives CASSLWVPGELFF.

Comments on this clone: The sample holds other DNA sequences that translate to the same CDR3. V is TRBV9 and J is TRBJ1-3; D remains unclear. Trimming took off 0 bases at V and 1 base at J, with 5 bases between the two ends. CDR1 is SGDLS and CDR2 is YYNGEE in the germline V gene. The CDR3 contains 14 residues. The CDR3 region is CASSVEGSGNTIYF. The CDR3 bases are TGTGCCAGCAGCGTAGAAGGGTCTGGAAACACCATATATTTT.